The 17 T cell receptor beta chains in this list originate from one sample, sequenced in a study of blood T cells in healthy people across ages. Combining a sample-barcoded 5' primer with a J-beta primer mix, a second PCR ran for 7 to 11 cycles. TCRdb reprocessed the 5' RACE reads via MiXCR and lists one record per CDR3 protein. The data show around 800,000 distinct CDR3 sequences, around a quarter seen once. This same sample was also part of a study on T cells of mothers and their children.

Sequenced input: blood. These receptors were obtained from a boy between 10 and 17 years old in good health.

The genes are TRBV2 and TRBJ2-1, with D hard to call. The CDR3 runs to 13 residues. The germline V gene encodes CDR1 SNHLY and CDR2 FYNNEI. The V end was cut by 10 bases, the J end by 12 bases, with 22 bases between. CDR3 loop: CATYVGQPGWQFF. CDR3 nucleotides: TGTGCCACCTATGTCGGGCAGCCCGGGTGGCAGTTCTTC.

CDR3 loop: CASSYSTSGGVNEQFF. CDR3 bases: TGTGCCAGCAGTTACTCGACCAGCGGGGGGGTCAATGAGCAGTTCTTC. The V and J genes are TRBV6-5 and TRBJ2-1; 10 positions agree with TRBD2. The CDR3 runs 16 residues. Germline-derived CDR1 and CDR2 are MNHEY and SVGAGI. The J segment lost 6 bases and the V segment lost 0 bases, leaving 5 bases of the junction unmatched.

The chain links TRBV12-3 or TRBV12-4 to TRBJ1-5, with TRBD1 matching 8 bases. The J segment lost 6 bases and the V segment lost 5 bases, leaving 9 bases of the junction unmatched. The length of the CDR3 is 15 residues. The DNA for the CDR3 is TGTGCCAGCAGTAGGCAGGGGGCATTGAGTCAGCCCCAGCATTTT. Protein sequence: CASSRQGALSQPQHF.

This clonotype showed up just a few times. The V gene is TRBV10-3, the J gene TRBJ1-2, with D maybe TRBD1 (5 bases). There are 13 residues in the CDR3. Trimming pared 10 bases from V and 8 bases from J, leaving 20 bases between. CDR1 is ENHRY, CDR2 SYGVKD, per germline. The CDR3 sequence is CATLGATRDGYTF. In nucleotides, the CDR3 is TGTGCCACCCTCGGAGCCACCAGGGACGGCTACACCTTC.

In the case of this clonotype: Mismatch with germline at one junction end may stem from a read error. The chain is built from TRBV7-9 and TRBJ1-2; D is undetermined. The CDR3 loop spans 14 amino acids. CDR1 is SEHNR, CDR2 FQNEAQ, per germline (reference sequence). The CDR3 here is CANSLVSGSAGYTF. The CDR3 nucleotides read TGTGCCAACAGCTTAGTGTCAGGTTCAGCTGGCTACACCTTC.

This clonotype was detected a few times. The chain uses TRBV30 and TRBJ1-5; TRBD1 is a possible D gene (6 bases). Per the germline V gene, CDR1 is GTSNPN and CDR2 is SVGIG (reference sequence). The length of the CDR3 is 17 residues. V lost 1 base and J lost 7, with 23 bases in between. The CDR3 DNA is TGTGCCTGGAGTGGACCCACATGGGAGGGGGTTGTCCAGCCCCAGCATTTT. Residues: CAWSGPTWEGVVQPQHF.

This clonotype was observed a few times. This chain links TRBV12-3 or TRBV12-4 with TRBJ2-5; D is uncertain. The DNA end is more similar to TRBJ2-1, so the J call may be wrong. The CDR3 consists of 14 residues. The DNA for the CDR3 is TGTGCCAGCAGTACCATGGGTACTCGGAATGAGCAGTTCTTC. Amino acid sequence: CASSTMGTRNEQFF.

This clonotype was seen a handful of times. V gene TRBV20-1 combines with J gene TRBJ2-4; D is possibly TRBD1 or TRBD2 (5 bases each). With 5 bases removed from V and 8 bases from J, the gap between germline ends came to 10 bases. This CDR3 is 11 amino acids long. Germline V CDR1 and CDR2: DFQATT, SNEGSKA (reference sequence). In DNA, the CDR3 is TGCAGTGCTCTACTAGGGGACATTCAGTACTTC. Translating gives CSALLGDIQYF.

This clonotype was observed a few times. This chain uses TRBV5-1 with TRBJ1-2; D is uncertain. The CDR3 extends over 11 amino acids. The V end was cut by 0 bases, the J end by 12 bases, with 9 bases between. The germline CDR1 and CDR2 sequences are SGHRS and YFSETQ. The CDR3 nucleotides read TGCGCCAGCAGCTTGGCCGTGTACGACACCTTC. This encodes CASSLAVYDTF.

This clonotype has more than one count but fewer than ten. This chain links TRBV20-1 with TRBJ2-3, with a tentative D call TRBD1 (6 bases). V was shortened by 0 bases and J by 2 bases, with 15 bases between the two germline ends. Germline lookup yields CDR1 DFQATT and CDR2 SNEGSKA (reference sequence). This CDR3 is 16 amino acids long. The CDR3 region is CSARDQGGSLTDTQYF. In DNA, the CDR3 is TGCAGTGCTAGAGATCAAGGGGGTTCACTCACAGATACGCAGTATTTT.

This clonotype showed up just a few times. The chain recombines TRBV3-1 with TRBJ1-5; D unresolved. The CDR3 runs 13 residues. CDR1 LGHDT and CDR2 YNNKEL come from the germline V gene (reference sequence). The V gene lost 0 bases and the J gene lost 6 bases, with 6 bases spanning the gap. The CDR3 DNA reads as TGTGCCAGCAGCCAAGAAGAGGGTCAGCCCCAGCATTTT. Its protein is CASSQEEGQPQHF.

The rearrangement uses TRBV7-9 and TRBJ1-2; D remains ambiguous. V lost 1 base and J 2 bases, leaving 8 bases between the germline ends. Germline CDR1 and CDR2: SEHNR and FQNEAQ (reference sequence). The CDR3 extends over 14 amino acids. CDR3 sequence (DNA): TGTGCCAGCAGCTTAGGATACCCAAACTATGGCTACACCTTC. Amino acid sequence: CASSLGYPNYGYTF. Drawing the rest from reference TRBV7-9 and TRBJ1-2, the complete variable domain is DTGVSQNPRHKITKRGQNVTFRCDPISEHNRLYWYRQTLGQGPEFLTYFQNEAQLEKSRLLSDRFSAERPKGSFSTLEIQRTEQGDSAMYLCASSLGYPNYGYTFGSGTRLTVV.

This clonotype was counted only a few times. This chain uses TRBV15 with TRBJ2-5; D is possibly TRBD2 (5 bases). V lost 5 bases and J 4 bases, leaving 14 bases between the germline ends. The CDR3 has 14 residues. The germline V gene encodes CDR1 LNHNV and CDR2 YYDKDF (reference sequence). The CDR3 nucleotides are TGTGCCACCAGCGCCCGACGGGATGGAGAGACCCAGTACTTC. It is translated as CATSARRDGETQYF.

V gene TRBV6-1 combines with J gene TRBJ1-2; 7 bases fit TRBD1. The trim removed 5 bases at V and 5 bases at J, leaving 14 bases unmatched. The CDR3 is made up of 16 amino acids. Per the germline V gene, CDR1 is MNHNS and CDR2 is SASEGT. Here the CDR3 reads CASSRQGKSAEYGYTF. In DNA, the CDR3 is TGTGCCAGCAGTAGACAGGGAAAATCCGCAGAGTATGGCTACACCTTC.

This chain connects TRBV20-1 to TRBJ2-1; TRBD2 aligns across 10 bases. The J call is doubtful: the DNA matches TRBJ2-7 better. The CDR3 is 13 amino acids. From germline, CDR1 is DFQATT and CDR2 SNEGSKA (reference sequence). CDR3 in DNA: TGCAGTGCTAGAGATGGAGCGGGGGGGCTGCAGTACTTC. Amino acid sequence: CSARDGAGGLQYF.

This chain uses TRBV5-1 with TRBJ2-7, with unresolved D. In germline, CDR1 is SGHRS, CDR2 YFSETQ. V dropped 0 bases and J dropped 0 bases, with 7 bases sitting between them. CDR3 length: 14 amino acids. CDR3 sequence reads: CASSLEVSSYEQYF. CDR3 bases: TGCGCCAGCAGCTTGGAAGTTAGCTCCTACGAGCAGTACTTC.

This sequence joins TRBV5-1 and TRBJ2-2; 12 nucleotides align to TRBD2. The CDR3 has 17 residues. The ends lost 2 bases at V and 2 bases at J; junction bases unmatched: 4. Looked up from germline, CDR1 is SGHRS and CDR2 is YFSETQ. The CDR3 spells CASSFGLAGINTGELFF. The CDR3 DNA sequence: TGCGCCAGCAGCTTCGGACTAGCGGGGATCAACACCGGGGAGCTGTTTTTT. Full variable domain (rest looked up from reference TRBV5-1 and TRBJ2-2): KAGVTQTPRYLIKTRGQQVTLSCSPISGHRSVSWYQQTPGQGLQFLFEYFSETQRNKGNFPGRFSGRQFSNSRSEMNVSTLELGDSALYLCASSFGLAGINTGELFFGEGSRLTVL.